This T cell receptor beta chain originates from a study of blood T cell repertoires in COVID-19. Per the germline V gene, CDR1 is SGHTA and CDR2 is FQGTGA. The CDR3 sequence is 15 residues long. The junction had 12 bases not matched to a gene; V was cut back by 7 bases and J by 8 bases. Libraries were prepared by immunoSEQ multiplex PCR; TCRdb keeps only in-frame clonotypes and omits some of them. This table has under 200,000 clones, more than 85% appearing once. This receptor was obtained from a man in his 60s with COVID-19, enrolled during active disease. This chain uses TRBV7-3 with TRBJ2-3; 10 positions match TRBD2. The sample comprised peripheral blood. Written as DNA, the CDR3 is TGTGCCAGCACCACCCCCGGCCTAGCGGGAGTTACGCAGTATTTT. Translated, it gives CASTTPGLAGVTQYF.